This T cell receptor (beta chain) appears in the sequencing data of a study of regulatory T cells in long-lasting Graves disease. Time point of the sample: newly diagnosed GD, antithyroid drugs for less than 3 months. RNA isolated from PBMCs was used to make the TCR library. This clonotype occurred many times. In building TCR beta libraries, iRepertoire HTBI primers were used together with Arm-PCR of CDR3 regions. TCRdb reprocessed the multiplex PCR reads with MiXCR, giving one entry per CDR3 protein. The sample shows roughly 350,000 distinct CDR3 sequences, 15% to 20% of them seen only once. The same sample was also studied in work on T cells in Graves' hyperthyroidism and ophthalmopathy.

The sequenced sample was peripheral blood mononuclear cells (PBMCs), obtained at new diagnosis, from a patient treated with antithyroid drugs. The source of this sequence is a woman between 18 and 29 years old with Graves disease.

CDR3 bases: TGTGCCAGCAGCGCCCCCCGAGACTACAAATCTGGTACGCAGTATTTT. This codes for CASSAPRDYKSGTQYF. This chain uses TRBV9 with TRBJ2-3, with D possibly TRBD2 on 5 matching bases. This CDR3 comprises 16 residues. Trimming stripped 3 bases from V and 8 bases from J, with 22 bases between. Looked up from germline, CDR1 is SGDLS and CDR2 is YYNGEE. Filled out from reference TRBV9 and TRBJ2-3, the complete variable domain reads DSGVTQTPKHLITATGQRVTLRCSPRSGDLSVYWYQQSLDQGLQFLIQYYNGEERAKGNILERFSAQQFPDLHSELNLSSLELGDSALYFCASSAPRDYKSGTQYFGPGTRLTVL.